This TCR beta chain was sequenced for a study of lymphopenia after photon versus proton radiotherapy. Broader study findings: Under photons, naive T cells and diversity fell while effector/memory populations rose. Authors raise, but do not show, better survival with proton therapy. A bigger post-nadir fall in TCR diversity correlated inversely with survival time in deceased patients. After lymphocyte nadir, photon-treated repertoires showed oligoclonal expansion, especially CD8+ Temra.

The table came from immunoSEQ multiplex PCR; TCRdb's copy has only in-frame clones and leaves some out. The sample lists about 30,000 clones, approximately 95% occurring once. On this clone itself: Its cognate antigen is unknown.

The V segment lost 6 bases and the J segment 5 bases; nucleotides outside the gene matches: 4. The CDR3 consists of 13 residues. Germline V gives CDR1 MNHEY, CDR2 SVGAGI. The sample consisted of peripheral blood, taken from a patient treated with photon-based radiotherapy. The TCR originated in a woman aged 45-60 years with cholangiocarcinoma. The gene calls are TRBV6-5 and TRBJ1-2; 9 bases fit TRBD1. CDR3 sequence (DNA): TGTGCCAGCAGCAGGGACAGGGTTTATGGCTACACCTTC. Protein product: CASSRDRVYGYTF.